Listed here is a single T cell receptor (beta chain). The antigen remains undetermined. Germline lookup yields CDR1 MDHEN and CDR2 SYDVKM. J lost 6 bases, V lost 2 bases, and 9 bases had no gene match. The CDR3 covers 18 residues. The sample belongs to a study of T cells in Graves' hyperthyroidism and ophthalmopathy. Study outcomes and limitations: Ophthalmopathy was told apart from stable hyperthyroidism by a 13 V-J model.

RNA transcripts were the template for amplifying TCR beta CDR3 regions. Carried out on the TCR CDR3, a first-round RT-PCR used the HTBI primer set. TCRdb reprocessed the multiplex PCR reads with MiXCR, giving one entry per CDR3 protein. The data contain some 560,000 distinct CDR3 sequences, 12% to 15% of them seen just once; the ten biggest clones take up approximately 15%. The chain is built from TRBV28 and TRBJ2-1; TRBD2 matches 14 bases. The receptor comes from a middle-aged woman with Graves' hyperthyroidism. The sequencing sample was made of blood. The CDR3 reads CASSLGGLAGALVNEQFF. In DNA, the CDR3 is TGTGCCAGCAGTTTAGGGGGACTAGCGGGAGCTTTGGTCAATGAGCAGTTCTTC.